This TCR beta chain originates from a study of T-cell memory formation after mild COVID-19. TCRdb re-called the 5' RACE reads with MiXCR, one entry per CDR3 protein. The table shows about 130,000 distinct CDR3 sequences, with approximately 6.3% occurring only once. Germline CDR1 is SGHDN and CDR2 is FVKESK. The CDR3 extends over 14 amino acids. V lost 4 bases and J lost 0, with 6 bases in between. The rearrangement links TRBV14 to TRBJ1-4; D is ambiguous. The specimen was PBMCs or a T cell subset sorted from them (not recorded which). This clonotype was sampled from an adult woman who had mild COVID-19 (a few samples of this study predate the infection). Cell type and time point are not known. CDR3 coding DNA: TGTGCCAGCAGCCTAGTCGCAACTAATGAAAAACTGTTTTTT. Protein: CASSLVATNEKLFF. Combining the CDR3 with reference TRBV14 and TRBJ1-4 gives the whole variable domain EAGVTQFPSHSVIEKGQTVTLRCDPISGHDNLYWYRRVMGKEIKFLLHFVKESKQDESGMPNNRFLAERTGGTYSTLKVQPAELEDSGVYFCASSLVATNEKLFFGSGTQLSVL.